Following are 30 T cell receptor beta chains from one sample sequenced in a study of blood T cell repertoires in COVID-19. This table comes from immunoSEQ multiplex PCR, and its TCRdb copy is limited to in-frame clones, with some not included. The sample comprises about 150,000 clones, more than 80% of which are singletons, and 2.5% to 3.5% rests with the top ten. Input material: peripheral blood. The receptors stem from a woman aged 60-75 years with active COVID-19.

The chain is built from TRBV5-8 and TRBJ2-7; the D gene is possibly TRBD1 (5 bases). This CDR3 contains 15 residues. Germline CDR1 SGHTS, CDR2 YDEGEE. Trimming removed 2 bases at V and 5 bases at J, with 17 bases between. CDR3 region: CASSFPISGRDEQYF. The CDR3 coding sequence is TGTGCCAGCAGCTTCCCCATCTCAGGGCGCGACGAGCAGTACTTC.

The rearrangement joins TRBV4-1 to TRBJ2-1; a weak D match, TRBD2 (5 bases). The CDR3 spans 17 residues. Germline CDR1 reads MGHRA; CDR2 reads YSYEKL. V was pared by 4 bases and J by 0 bases, with 16 bases between. The CDR3 sequence: CASSLKPAGSSYNEQFF. CDR3 nucleotide sequence: TGCGCCAGCAGCCTAAAACCTGCGGGTAGCTCCTACAATGAGCAGTTCTTC.

V and J are TRBV5-1 and TRBJ2-6, with a possible D match to TRBD1 (5 bases). Germline V lookup: CDR1 SGHRS, CDR2 YFSETQ. The CDR3 sequence is 15 residues long. The V end lost 4 bases, the J end lost 1 base, and 9 bases lay between the germline ends. The DNA for the CDR3 is TGCGCCAGCAGCGTACAGGCATCTGGGGCCAACGTCCTGACTTTC. Protein sequence: CASSVQASGANVLTF.

This clone appeared once. The gene calls are TRBV28 and TRBJ2-7, with 8 bases fitting TRBD2. The J segment lost 7 bases and the V segment lost 8 bases, leaving 7 bases of the junction unmatched. Germline V lookup: CDR1 MDHEN, CDR2 SYDVKM. The CDR3 runs to 12 residues. CDR3 sequence reads: CASEGLAGEQYF. The DNA for the CDR3 is TGTGCCAGCGAAGGACTAGCAGGGGAGCAGTACTTC.

As DNA, the CDR3 is TGTGCCAGCAGCCTATCCGGCGGGAGAGAGGAGCAGTACTTC. It specifies CASSLSGGREEQYF. The chain is built from TRBV7-3 and TRBJ2-7, with 7 bases that match TRBD2. With V trimmed by 5 bases and J by 7 bases, 11 bases remained unmatched. Germline values: CDR1 SGHTA, CDR2 FQGTGA. The CDR3 has 14 amino acids.

V usage is TRBV28 and J usage is TRBJ2-7; 8 nucleotides align to TRBD2. The germline V gene encodes CDR1 MDHEN and CDR2 SYDVKM. Trimming took 4 bases from V and 1 from J; bases not matched to a gene: 6. The CDR3 runs to 15 residues. The CDR3 loop reads CASSSQLAESYEQYF. The CDR3 DNA reads as TGTGCCAGCAGTTCCCAACTAGCGGAGTCCTACGAGCAGTACTTC.

CDR3 sequence: CASSLDTRQGMGEQYF. DNA of the CDR3: TGCGCCAGCAGCTTGGATACGAGGCAGGGGATGGGCGAGCAGTACTTC. The chain carries TRBV5-1 and TRBJ2-7; D is possibly TRBD1 (6 bases). Germline V gene data show CDR1 as SGHRS and CDR2 as YFSETQ. V was pared by 0 bases and J by 6 bases, with 19 bases between. This CDR3 has 16 residues. The full variable domain, its missing parts supplied by reference TRBV5-1 and TRBJ2-7, is KAGVTQTPRYLIKTRGQQVTLSCSPISGHRSVSWYQQTPGQGLQFLFEYFSETQRNKGNFPGRFSGRQFSNSRSEMNVSTLELGDSALYLCASSLDTRQGMGEQYFGPGTRLTVT.

V and J are TRBV11-2 and TRBJ2-5; the match to TRBD2 covers 11 bases. The CDR3 has 16 residues. From germline, CDR1 is SGHAT and CDR2 FQNNGV. Trimming took 5 bases from V and 4 from J; bases not matched to a gene: 9. CDR3 sequence reads: CASSKLLAGVGETQYF. In nucleotides, the CDR3 is TGTGCCAGCAGCAAATTACTAGCGGGAGTGGGAGAGACCCAGTACTTC.

This chain uses TRBV19 with TRBJ2-7; D unresolved. This CDR3 comprises 14 residues. The germline V gene has CDR1 LNHDA and CDR2 SQIVND (reference sequence). Deletions cut 11 bases from V and 1 base from J, with 18 bases between. CDR3: CAPPSVLLSYEQYF. For the CDR3, the DNA is TGTGCCCCCCCGAGTGTGCTACTATCCTACGAGCAGTACTTC.

This chain uses TRBV18 with TRBJ2-7; 11 nucleotides align to TRBD1. Germline loops: CDR1 KGHSH, CDR2 LQKENI. The CDR3 is 15 amino acids. J lost 8 bases, V lost 5 bases, and 11 bases had no gene match. The CDR3 loop is CASSTQGTGGPQQYF. The CDR3 DNA reads TGTGCCAGCTCAACGCAGGGGACAGGGGGGCCGCAGCAGTACTTC.

The gene calls are TRBV6-5 and TRBJ2-1; TRBD1 matches 8 bases. The CDR3 loop spans 14 amino acids. In germline, CDR1 is MNHEY, CDR2 SVGAGI. V dropped 5 bases and J dropped 10; count of bases not matched to a gene: 10. The DNA for the CDR3 is TGTGCCAGCAGTCCAACGGGACAGGCGAAAGAGCAGTTCTTC. Protein product: CASSPTGQAKEQFF.

The genes are TRBV7-6 and TRBJ2-3; 8 bases map to TRBD2. Germline assignment: CDR1 SGHVS and CDR2 FNYEAQ. This CDR3 comprises 15 residues. Trimming removed 5 bases from V and 5 bases from J; junction bases left unmatched: 9. CDR3 protein: CASSRGLVSRDTQYF. In nucleotides, the CDR3 is TGTGCCAGCAGCCGGGGACTAGTCAGTAGAGATACGCAGTATTTT.

The chain couples TRBV18 to TRBJ2-7; D may be TRBD2 (5 bases). V was cut by 3 bases and J by 1 base, with 10 bases left in between. This CDR3 contains 14 residues. Per germline, CDR1 KGHSH and CDR2 LQKENI. The CDR3 protein is CASSPRTGSYEQYF. The CDR3 DNA is TGTGCCAGCTCACCTAGGACGGGATCCTACGAGCAGTACTTC.

The rearrangement uses TRBV4-3 and TRBJ2-5; 9 bases match TRBD2. Trimming at V came to 1 base and at J to 1 base, leaving 4 bases not matched to a gene. The CDR3 is 16 residues long. The V gene's germline CDR1 is LGHNA and CDR2 YSLEER. CDR3 sequence reads: CASSQGSGRPQETQYF. The CDR3 coding sequence is TGCGCCAGCAGCCAAGGGAGCGGGAGGCCCCAAGAGACCCAGTACTTC.

V is TRBV5-6 and J is TRBJ2-2, with 9 bases fitting TRBD1. The CDR3 covers 13 residues. Germline assignment: CDR1 SGHDT and CDR2 YYEEEE. V was pared by 3 bases and J by 7 bases, with 1 base of the junction left unmatched. In nucleotides, the CDR3 is TGTGCCAGCAGCTGGGACAGGGACGGGGAGCTGTTTTTT. This codes for CASSWDRDGELFF.

The count of this clone is one. This rearrangement joins TRBV6-4 to TRBJ1-2; 7 bases are shared with TRBD1. J lost 4 bases, V lost 6 bases, and 8 bases had no gene match. This CDR3 comprises 14 residues. CDR1 and CDR2 from the germline V gene are MRHNA and SNTAGT. CDR3 sequence reads: CASSLDSGGYGYTF. In DNA form, the CDR3 reads TGTGCCAGCAGCCTCGACTCAGGGGGCTATGGCTACACCTTC.

This clone has just one count. The rearrangement links TRBV5-8 to TRBJ1-3, with TRBD1 identical over 7 bases. J lost 2 bases, V lost 4 bases, and 3 bases had no gene match. CDR3 size: 14 residues. The germline CDR1 and CDR2 sequences are SGHTS and YDEGEE. Written as DNA, the CDR3 is TGTGCCAGCAGCAAAACAGGGGCTGGAAACACCATATATTTT. It yields the protein CASSKTGAGNTIYF.

This chain joins TRBV6-2 or TRBV6-3 and TRBJ2-1; 9 nucleotides align to TRBD2. The CDR3 is made up of 14 amino acids. Germline-derived CDR1 and CDR2 are MNHEY and SVGEGT. After removal of 4 bases from V and 6 bases from J, the junction contained 4 bases not matched to a gene. DNA of the CDR3: TGTGCCAGCAGTTGGGGCGGGAGGGCCAATGAGCAGTTCTTC. This sequence encodes CASSWGGRANEQFF.

The rearrangement uses TRBV18 and TRBJ1-1; D is possibly TRBD1 (5 bases). Trimming took 3 bases from V and 0 from J, leaving 17 bases between them. This CDR3 has 17 residues. Germline V gene data show CDR1 as KGHSH and CDR2 as LQKENI. This CDR3 reads CASSPRQGGVMNTEAFF. The CDR3 DNA is TGTGCCAGCTCACCGAGGCAGGGAGGAGTCATGAACACTGAAGCTTTCTTT.

J is TRBJ2-1 and V is TRBV10-1; 9 bases map to TRBD2. Germline V gives CDR1 WNHNN, CDR2 SYGVQD (reference sequence). The CDR3 runs 16 residues. Unmatched junction bases numbered 10, after V lost 6 bases and J lost 4 bases. The DNA for the CDR3 is TGCGCCAGCAGCTATCGTACTAGCGGGCGATACAATGAGCAGTTCTTC. Translating it yields CASSYRTSGRYNEQFF.

CDR3 loop: CASSSRTGNTEAFF. The CDR3, as DNA: TGTGCCAGCAGCTCTCGTACAGGAAACACTGAAGCTTTCTTT. The V call is TRBV11-2, the J call TRBJ1-1, with D possibly being TRBD1 (5 bases). The CDR3 consists of 14 residues. The germline CDR1 and CDR2 sequences are SGHAT and FQNNGV. Trimming left V 4 bases short and J 2 bases short, with 11 bases between.

The chain is built from TRBV9 and TRBJ2-1; 9 bases map to TRBD2. The CDR3 consists of 16 residues. V dropped 3 bases and J dropped 6; count of bases not matched to a gene: 10. CDR1 is SGDLS, CDR2 YYNGEE, per germline. CDR3 in DNA: TGTGCCAGCAGCGAAACCGGGACTAGCTCGGGCAATGAGCAGTTCTTC. Translating it yields CASSETGTSSGNEQFF.

The chain recombines TRBV5-6 with TRBJ1-1; 11 bases agree with TRBD1. Germline lookup yields CDR1 SGHDT and CDR2 YYEEEE. The V segment lost 3 bases and the J segment 5 bases; nucleotides outside the gene matches: 6. The CDR3 covers 15 residues. The CDR3: CASSWTGGARTEAFF. In DNA, the CDR3 is TGTGCCAGCAGCTGGACAGGGGGCGCGAGGACTGAAGCTTTCTTT. The variable domain in full, completed from reference TRBV5-6 and TRBJ1-1, reads DAGVTQSPTHLIKTRGQQVTLRCSPKSGHDTVSWYQQALGQGPQFIFQYYEEEERQRGNFPDRFSGHQFPNYSSELNVNALLLGDSALYLCASSWTGGARTEAFFGQGTRLTVV.

V gene TRBV6-2 or TRBV6-3 combines with J gene TRBJ2-7; a weak D match, TRBD2 (6 bases). The V gene lost 2 bases and the J gene lost 0 bases, with 11 bases spanning the gap. The CDR3 covers 15 residues. In germline, CDR1 is MNHEY, CDR2 SVGEGT. The CDR3 sequence: CASSYRSGPSYEQYF. In DNA, the CDR3 is TGTGCCAGCAGTTACCGGAGCGGGCCCTCCTACGAGCAGTACTTC.

The chain recombines TRBV20-1 with TRBJ2-1, with a tentative D call TRBD2 (6 bases). This CDR3 is built from 15 residues. Germline values: CDR1 DFQATT, CDR2 SNEGSKA (reference sequence). Trimming took 3 bases from V and 4 from J, leaving 16 bases between them. The CDR3 sequence: CSASTAGNQYNEQFF. The CDR3 nucleotides read TGCAGTGCTAGTACAGCGGGTAACCAGTACAATGAGCAGTTCTTC.

The CDR3 here is CSVEGGVLETQYF. The CDR3 coding sequence is TGCAGCGTTGAGGGGGGTGTGTTGGAGACCCAGTACTTC. The rearrangement links TRBV29-1 to TRBJ2-5; tentatively, D is TRBD2 (6 bases). With 3 bases removed from V and 5 bases from J, the gap between germline ends came to 13 bases. Germline CDR1 and CDR2: SQVTM and ANQGSEA. The CDR3 sequence is 13 residues long. Full variable domain (missing parts from reference TRBV29-1 and TRBJ2-5): SAVISQKPSRDICQRGTSLTIQCQVDSQVTMMFWYRQQPGQSLTLIATANQGSEATYESGFVIDKFPISRPNLTFSTLTVSNMSPEDSSIYLCSVEGGVLETQYFGPGTRLLVL.

The V call is TRBV7-7, the J call TRBJ2-1; D call uncertain. The CDR3 is 14 amino acids. Per germline, CDR1 SSHAT and CDR2 FNYEAQ (reference sequence). V lost 1 base and J 6 bases, leaving 10 bases between the germline ends. CDR3 in DNA: TGTGCCAGCAGCTTAGACGCCGCGGCCAATGAGCAGTTCTTC. Residues: CASSLDAAANEQFF.

The chain combines TRBV6-2 or TRBV6-3 with TRBJ2-3; 11 bases fit TRBD2. The CDR3 extends over 15 amino acids. Trimming took 5 bases from V and 2 from J; bases not matched to a gene: 3. Germline values: CDR1 MNHEY, CDR2 SVGEGT. CDR3: CASSQGLAATDTQYF. For the CDR3, the DNA is TGTGCCAGCAGTCAGGGACTAGCGGCCACAGATACGCAGTATTTT.

The chain is built from TRBV3-1 (or the pseudogene TRBV3-2) and TRBJ2-3; 13 bases map to TRBD2. The CDR3 has 18 amino acids. With V trimmed by 0 bases and J by 6 bases, 9 bases remained unmatched. Germline CDR1 LGHDT, CDR2 YNNKEL (reference sequence). CDR3 bases: TGTGCCAGCAGCCAAGATCCAACGGGGACTAGCGGGGTCGATACGCAGTATTTT. It specifies CASSQDPTGTSGVDTQYF.

V usage is TRBV7-6 and J usage is TRBJ2-3, with 8 bases fitting TRBD1. The J segment lost 3 bases and the V segment lost 5 bases, leaving 10 bases of the junction unmatched. The CDR3 runs 16 residues. Germline-derived CDR1 and CDR2 are SGHVS and FNYEAQ. The CDR3 nucleotides read TGTGCCAGCAGCACCCGTGGACAGGGAAGGACAGATACGCAGTATTTT. Translation gives CASSTRGQGRTDTQYF. The full variable domain, its missing parts supplied by reference TRBV7-6 and TRBJ2-3, is GAGVSQSPRYKVTKRGQDVALRCDPISGHVSLYWYRQALGQGPEFLTYFNYEAQQDKSGLPNDRFSAERPEGSISTLTIQRTEQRDSAMYRCASSTRGQGRTDTQYFGPGTRLTVL.